These 18 T cell receptor beta chains came from one sample sequenced in a study of immune heterogeneity within non-small cell lung tumors. Bulk tumor genomic DNA, 600 ng per sample, was the template. Surgical sampling yielded several biopsies per primary tumor (spaced far apart). With untreated, newly diagnosed non-small cell lung cancer, the patients went on to undergo curative surgery. With 32 V and 13 J primers, multiplex PCR amplified the TCR beta CDR3. TCRdb re-called the multiplex PCR reads through MiXCR, storing one row per CDR3 protein. The sample has over 20,000 distinct CDR3 sequences, 28% seen once. Material: lung tumor tissue. Receptors originate from a man between 40 and 49 years old with non-small cell lung cancer.

Comment on this clonotype: One end of the junction fails to match germline, which may point to a read error. The V gene is TRBV7-3, the J gene TRBJ2-3, with D possibly matching TRBD1 (5 bases). Per germline, CDR1 SGHTA and CDR2 FQGTGA. CDR3 length: 13 amino acids. The CDR3: CATSLTGADTQYF. CDR3 nucleotides: TGTGCCACCAGCCTTACAGGCGCAGATACGCAGTATTTT.

On this clonotype itself: A read error is possible here, since a much larger clone lies one base away. This chain connects TRBV12-3 or TRBV12-4 to TRBJ2-7; D call uncertain. The CDR3 has 11 amino acids. The CDR3: CASSLAVEQHF. The DNA of the CDR3 is TGTGCCAGCAGTTTGGCGGTTGAGCAGCACTTC.

The rearrangement links TRBV4-2 to TRBJ1-2, with D perhaps TRBD1 (5 bases). Trimming stripped 0 bases from V and 0 bases from J, with 8 bases between. The CDR3 has 15 residues. Germline assignment: CDR1 LGHNA and CDR2 YNFKEQ. For the CDR3, the DNA is TGTGCCAGCAGCCAAGAGGCCAGGGCTAACTATGGCTACACCTTC. Translated: CASSQEARANYGYTF.

Comments on this clonotype: Germline and junction disagree at one end, which may indicate a read error. The gene calls are TRBV4-1 and TRBJ1-3; D is unclear. CDR3 length: 14 residues. CDR1 is MGHRA and CDR2 is YSYEKL in the germline V gene. This chain's CDR3 is CATSKEGFGNTIYF. DNA for the CDR3: TGCGCCACCAGCAAGGAGGGCTTTGGAAACACCATATATTTT.

The rearrangement links TRBV5-1 to TRBJ2-1; the D gene could be TRBD1 or TRBD2 (5 bases each). V lost 5 bases and J 2 bases, leaving 20 bases between the germline ends. The CDR3 covers 17 residues. The germline gives CDR1 SGHRS, CDR2 YFSETQ. The DNA of the CDR3 is TGCGCCAGCAGAATGACGACCGGGACGCAAACCTACAATGAGCAGTTCTTC. This gives the protein CASRMTTGTQTYNEQFF. Using reference TRBV5-1 and TRBJ2-1 for the parts outside the CDR3, the full variable domain is KAGVTQTPRYLIKTRGQQVTLSCSPISGHRSVSWYQQTPGQGLQFLFEYFSETQRNKGNFPGRFSGRQFSNSRSEMNVSTLELGDSALYLCASRMTTGTQTYNEQFFGPGTRLTVL.

About this clonotype itself: This sequence may be a read error, since a much larger clone differs from it by one base. V usage is TRBV20-1 and J usage is TRBJ2-1; TRBD2 matches 9 bases. The J segment lost 2 bases and the V segment lost 1 base, leaving 9 bases of the junction unmatched. The CDR3 spans 17 residues. Per germline, CDR1 DFQATT and CDR2 SNEGSKA (reference sequence). The CDR3: CSARVYSGRGTYNEQFF. For the CDR3, the DNA is TGCAGTGCTAGAGTCTATAGCGGGAGAGGGACCTACAATGAGCAGTTCTTC.

The chain employs TRBV24-1 and TRBJ2-7; D perhaps matches TRBD1 (5 bases). V lost 1 base to trimming and J lost 5 bases, with 11 bases between them. The CDR3 is made up of 14 amino acids. The germline V gene has CDR1 KGHDR and CDR2 SFDVKD. In DNA form, the CDR3 reads TGTGCCACCAGTGATTTTATGACAGCCCACGAGCAGTACTTC. It is translated as CATSDFMTAHEQYF.

The J gene is TRBJ2-1, the V gene TRBV5-4; D is undetermined. The CDR3 totals 13 residues. Germline V CDR1 and CDR2: SGHNT, YYREEE (reference sequence). Between the trimmed V and J ends, which lost 3 bases and 7 bases, there was a span of 11 bases. The CDR3 region is CASSSGFGNEQFF. The DNA for the CDR3 is TGTGCCAGCAGCTCCGGCTTTGGGAATGAGCAGTTCTTC.

This clonotype is medium-sized in the sample. The gene calls are TRBV18 and TRBJ1-6; possibly TRBD1 for D (6 bases). CDR1 and CDR2 (germline): KGHSH, LQKENI. The CDR3 consists of 14 residues. V lost 6 bases and J 7 bases, leaving 13 bases between the germline ends. This CDR3 reads CASSFDRSNSPLHF. CDR3 coding DNA: TGTGCCAGCTCTTTTGACAGGTCCAATTCACCCCTCCACTTT.

The rearrangement joins TRBV4-1 to TRBJ1-1; D call uncertain. Trimming pared 1 base from V and 1 base from J, leaving 16 bases between. Germline-derived CDR1 and CDR2 are MGHRA and YSYEKL. CDR3 length: 17 amino acids. The CDR3 DNA follows: TGCGCCAGCAGCCAAGCGGCATTTGTTAGAGGGAACACTGAAGCTTTCTTT. It is translated as CASSQAAFVRGNTEAFF.

This clonotype turned up a few times. CDR3 nucleotides: TGTGCCACGGGGCGGGACAGGACCGGGGAGCTGTTTTTT. This codes for CATGRDRTGELFF. The chain couples TRBV2 to TRBJ2-2; 8 bases fit TRBD1. Germline CDR1 reads SNHLY; CDR2 reads FYNNEI. The CDR3 consists of 13 residues. J gave up 5 bases and V 10 bases, and 6 bases lay outside the gene matches.

Notes on this clonotype: One base away lies a much larger clone, so this may be a sequencing read error. The chain couples TRBV24-1 to TRBJ2-2, with D possibly TRBD1 on 6 matching bases. The germline V gene encodes CDR1 KGHDR and CDR2 SFDVKD. V was cut by 0 bases and J by 7 bases, with 17 bases left in between. The CDR3 contains 17 residues. In DNA form, the CDR3 reads TGTGCCACCAGTGATTTGCCGCTATCCAGGGGACACGGGGAGCTGTTTTTT. This codes for CATSDLPLSRGHGELFF.

This clonotype was observed a few times. V and J are TRBV9 and TRBJ2-1; TRBD2 agrees at 9 bases. Unmatched junction bases numbered 0, after V lost 5 bases and J lost 0 bases. Germline assignment: CDR1 SGDLS and CDR2 YYNGEE. CDR3 length: 14 amino acids. The CDR3 is CASSSGSSYNEQFF. The CDR3, as DNA: TGTGCCAGCAGTAGCGGGAGCTCCTACAATGAGCAGTTCTTC.

This clonotype has only a few counts. The V call is TRBV11-2, the J call TRBJ1-5, with a possible D match to TRBD1 (5 bases). The germline CDR1 and CDR2 sequences are SGHAT and FQNNGV. Trimming left V 4 bases short and J 5 bases short, with 12 bases between. This CDR3 is built from 14 residues. The CDR3 DNA sequence: TGTGCCAGCAGCTCTGGAGGGGTTGATCAGCCCCAGCATTTT. The encoded protein is CASSSGGVDQPQHF. Based on the CDR3 plus reference TRBV11-2 and TRBJ1-5, the full variable domain is EAGVAQSPRYKIIEKRQSVAFWCNPISGHATLYWYQQILGQGPKLLIQFQNNGVVDDSQLPKDRFSAERLKGVDSTLKIQPAKLEDSAVYLCASSSGGVDQPQHFGDGTRLSIL.

Turning to this clonotype: The germline gene is not matched at one end of the junction; a read error may be the cause. The rearrangement uses TRBV5-6 and TRBJ2-2; D possibly corresponds to TRBD2 (5 bases). Germline V gene lookup returns CDR1 SGHDT and CDR2 YYEEEE. This CDR3 has 19 amino acids. The CDR3 spells CASSLKAPFIGLEHRGAVF. The CDR3 DNA sequence: TGTGCCAGCAGCTTGAAGGCTCCCTTTATCGGGCTCGAACACCGGGGAGCTGTTTTT. The variable domain in full, with the rest retrieved from reference TRBV5-6 and TRBJ2-2, is DAGVTQSPTHLIKTRGQQVTLRCSPKSGHDTVSWYQQALGQGPQFIFQYYEEEERQRGNFPDRFSGHQFPNYSSELNVNALLLGDSALYLCASSLKAPFIGLEHRGAVFGEGSRLTVL.

This clonotype showed up just a few times. The chain recombines TRBV7-2 with TRBJ2-5; 11 nucleotides agree with TRBD2. Looked up from germline, CDR1 is SGHTA and CDR2 is FQGNSA. The junction had 8 bases not matched to a gene; V was cut back by 4 bases and J by 4 bases. This CDR3 contains 16 residues. In DNA form, the CDR3 reads TGTGCCAGCAGCTCACGCCTAGCGGGAGGTGCAGAGACCCAGTACTTC. This translates into CASSSRLAGGAETQYF.

The V call is TRBV24-1, the J call TRBJ2-1; D not certain. Trimming cost V 6 bases and J 1 base, with 6 bases left between them. Germline assignment: CDR1 KGHDR and CDR2 SFDVKD. The length of the CDR3 is 13 residues. Written as DNA, the CDR3 is TGTGCCACCAGTCGCGGATCCTACAATGAGCAGTTCTTC. Residues: CATSRGSYNEQFF.

By frequency in the sample, this clonotype is medium-sized. The chain links TRBV19 to TRBJ1-5, with D possibly being TRBD1 (6 bases). V was trimmed by 1 base and J by 2 bases, leaving 9 bases between them. CDR1 LNHDA and CDR2 SQIVND come from the germline V gene (reference sequence). The CDR3 totals 15 residues. The CDR3 loop reads CASSIGGQGNQPQHF. The CDR3 DNA is TGTGCCAGTAGTATAGGGGGACAAGGCAATCAGCCCCAGCATTTT.